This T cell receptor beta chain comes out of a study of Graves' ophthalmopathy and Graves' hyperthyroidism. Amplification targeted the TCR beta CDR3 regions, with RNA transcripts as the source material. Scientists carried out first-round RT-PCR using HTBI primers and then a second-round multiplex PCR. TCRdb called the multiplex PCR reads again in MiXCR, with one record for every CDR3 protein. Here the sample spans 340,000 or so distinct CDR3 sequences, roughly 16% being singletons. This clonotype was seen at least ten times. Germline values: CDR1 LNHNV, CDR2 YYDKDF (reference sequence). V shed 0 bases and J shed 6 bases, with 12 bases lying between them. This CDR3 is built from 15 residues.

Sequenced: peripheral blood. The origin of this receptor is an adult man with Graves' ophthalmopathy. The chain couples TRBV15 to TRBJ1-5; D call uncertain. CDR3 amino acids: CATSRDPAAGQPQHF. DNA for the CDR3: TGTGCCACCAGCAGAGATCCGGCCGCGGGTCAGCCCCAGCATTTT.